This is a list of T cell receptor beta chains from one sample in a study of blood T cells in healthy people across ages. Using its own MiXCR run on the 5' RACE reads, TCRdb lists one record per CDR3 protein. The table includes 650,000 to 1,000,000 distinct CDR3 sequences, 36% detected once. Sample: blood. Source of these receptors: a man younger than 35 in good health. Both conserved end residues are part of each CDR3. D genes are given only for firm matches. Not all rows give a size; the values are once, few, many and, for expanded clones, a class.

NA,TRBV27,TRBJ2-7,14,NA,TGTGCCAGCAGTTTGCGTGAGGGGACCTACGAGCAGTACTTC,CASSLREGTYEQYF
NA,TRBV29-1,TRBJ2-5,14,NA,TGCAGCGTTGGGACCAGGGGTCTTTTGAATGGGCAGTACTTC,CSVGTRGLLNGQYF
NA,TRBV28,TRBJ2-3,14,NA,TGTGCCAGCAGTTTGCAGTCTTACACAGATACGCAGTATTTT,CASSLQSYTDTQYF
NA,TRBV5-1,TRBJ2-5,13,NA,TGCGCCAGCAGGGTATTGGGGACAAATGAGCAGTACTTC,CASRVLGTNEQYF
NA,TRBV12-3/TRBV12-4,TRBJ1-1,14,NA,TGTGCCAGCAGTTCACTTTACCTGAACACTGAAGCTTTCTTT,CASSSLYLNTEAFF
NA,TRBV12-3/TRBV12-4,TRBJ2-3,14,many,TGTGCCAGCACCCCAGGAGATTCCGGGGATACGCAGTATTTT,CASTPGDSGDTQYF
NA,TRBV12-3/TRBV12-4,TRBJ1-2,14,few,TGTGCCAGCAGGCGGGCCGGGGATGCCTATGGCTACACCTTC,CASRRAGDAYGYTF
NA,TRBV5-1,TRBJ1-4,14,NA,TGCGCCAGCAGCGAAAGCGGGGGGGCCGAAAAACTGTTTTTT,CASSESGGAEKLFF
NA,TRBV20-1,TRBJ1-2,14,few,TGCAGTGCTAGAGATCATACAGAACTCTATGGCTACACCTTC,CSARDHTELYGYTF
NA,TRBV12-3/TRBV12-4,TRBJ2-5,9,NA,TGTGCCAGTGGAAATGAGCAGTACTTC,CASGNEQYF
TRBD1,TRBV7-2,TRBJ2-7,15,few,TGTGCCAGCAGCTTAGTTCTGGGACAGGGATACGAGCAGTACTTC,CASSLVLGQGYEQYF
TRBD2,TRBV7-2,TRBJ2-7,16,few,TGTGCCAGCACCCCCGGCGGGGGAAACTCCTACAATGAGCAGTACTTC,CASTPGGGNSYNEQYF
NA,TRBV7-9,TRBJ1-2,12,few,TGTGCCAGCAGCTTGATAAACTATGGCTACACCTTC,CASSLINYGYTF
TRBD2,TRBV12-3/TRBV12-4,TRBJ2-5,16,few,TGTGCCAGCAGTTCCCCCGGGGGGAGACCTCCGGGGACCCAGTACTTC,CASSSPGGRPPGTQYF
TRBD1,TRBV6-6,TRBJ2-3,14,NA,TGTGCCAGCAGAGTAAGACAGGGCCAAGATACGCAGTATTTT,CASRVRQGQDTQYF
TRBD1,TRBV2,TRBJ2-7,14,few,TGTGCCAGCAGGGGGGACAGTAAGAGCAATGAGCAGTACTTC,CASRGDSKSNEQYF
TRBD2,TRBV6-2/TRBV6-3,TRBJ2-3,20,many,TGTGCCAGCACCCCGTCCCGCTCCCGGCGGGGGGCGTGGAGCACAGATACGCAGTATTTT,CASTPSRSRRGAWSTDTQYF
NA,TRBV6-2/TRBV6-3,TRBJ2-5,12,few,TGTGCCAGCACCGACGGGGCTGGGACCCAGTACTTC,CASTDGAGTQYF
TRBD1,TRBV12-3/TRBV12-4,TRBJ2-7,14,NA,TGTGCCAGCAGTACAACCGGGACAGGGTTCGAGCAGTACTTC,CASSTTGTGFEQYF
NA,TRBV6-4,TRBJ1-2,12,NA,TGTGCCAGCAGTGACTCGCAGGGTAGCTACACCTTC,CASSDSQGSYTF
TRBD2,TRBV7-2,TRBJ2-3,15,many,TGTGCCAGCAGCTGGGTAGCGGGGAGCACAGATACGCAGTATTTT,CASSWVAGSTDTQYF
NA,TRBV7-9,TRBJ2-1,16,NA,TGTGCCAGCAGCTCCAAGGCAGAAACCTCCTACAATGAGCAGTTCTTC,CASSSKAETSYNEQFF
TRBD2,TRBV4-2,TRBJ2-5,19,NA,TGTGCCAGCAGCCTCGGGGAGGATTGGACTAGCGGGGACCAAGAGACCCAGTACTTC,CASSLGEDWTSGDQETQYF
NA,TRBV6-5,TRBJ1-4,16,many,TGTGCCAGCAGGGGTACTGGAGGGGCAACTAATGAAAAACTGTTTTTT,CASRGTGGATNEKLFF
NA,TRBV3-1,TRBJ2-2,14,NA,TGTGCCAGCAGCCAAGAAGTGGGGGTTGGGGAGCTGTTTTTT,CASSQEVGVGELFF
NA,TRBV4-3,TRBJ1-1,14,NA,TGCGCCAGCAGCGCAGACTGGGCGAACACTGAAGCTTTCTTT,CASSADWANTEAFF
NA,TRBV7-9,TRBJ2-1,16,few,TGTGCCAGCAGCTCTAGACAGACAAGCTCCTACAATGAGCAGTTCTTC,CASSSRQTSSYNEQFF
TRBD1,TRBV7-2,TRBJ2-2,16,NA,TGTGCCAGCAGTTTCACCGGGACAGCTAACACCGGGGAGCTGTTTTTT,CASSFTGTANTGELFF